The 22 T cell receptor beta chains reported below all come from one sample, sequenced in a study of control samples from healthy donors and cancer patients. Assay used: immunoSEQ multiplex PCR; TCRdb lists only in-frame clones, some missing. This repertoire shows about 140,000 clones, around nine tenths found once; its top ten account for approximately 1.7%. Sample: blood. These receptors all come from a man younger than 35 in good health.

CDR3 DNA: TGTGCCAGCAGCTTCCCGCGGGGAGGAAAGAACACCGGGGAGCTGTTTTTT. It yields the protein CASSFPRGGKNTGELFF. This rearrangement joins TRBV11-2 to TRBJ2-2, with D perhaps TRBD2 (6 bases). CDR3 length: 17 amino acids. Looked up from germline, CDR1 is SGHAT and CDR2 is FQNNGV. V was pared by 3 bases and J by 1 base, with 15 bases between.

The chain couples TRBV6-5 to TRBJ1-1; 7 bases map to TRBD1. CDR3 length: 14 residues. The germline V gene encodes CDR1 MNHEY and CDR2 SVGAGI. V trimming: 6 bases; J trimming: 4 bases; junction bases outside the gene matches: 8. CDR3 DNA sequence: TGTGCCAGCAGCAGGGACAGCGAGGGCACTGAAGCTTTCTTT. Encoded protein: CASSRDSEGTEAFF.

This sequence joins TRBV2 and TRBJ2-3, with 9 bases identical to TRBD1. V shed 6 bases and J 4 bases; nucleotides not matched to a gene: 8. This CDR3 comprises 15 residues. Looked up from germline, CDR1 is SNHLY and CDR2 is FYNNEI. The chain's CDR3 is CASSWITGGPDTQYF. The CDR3 DNA follows: TGTGCCAGCAGCTGGATTACAGGGGGCCCAGATACGCAGTATTTT.

The chain recombines TRBV28 with TRBJ2-1, with a tentative D call TRBD2 (7 bases). V was shortened by 4 bases and J by 8 bases, with 24 bases between the two germline ends. The CDR3 covers 17 residues. Germline CDR1 MDHEN, CDR2 SYDVKM. The CDR3 is CASSSPSAGASRDEQFF. The CDR3 region has the DNA TGTGCCAGCAGTTCCCCGTCGGCGGGGGCCTCCAGGGATGAGCAGTTCTTC.

The V gene is TRBV5-1, the J gene TRBJ2-3, with D hard to call. V lost 5 bases and J lost 3, with 13 bases in between. Germline V gene sequence: CDR1 SGHRS, CDR2 YFSETQ. This CDR3 has 14 residues. This chain's CDR3 is CASSPIPGTDTQYF. The CDR3 DNA sequence: TGCGCCAGCAGTCCCATACCCGGGACAGATACGCAGTATTTT.

This clone turned up a few times. The chain couples TRBV5-1 to TRBJ1-2, with 7 nucleotides matching TRBD1. The germline V gene has CDR1 SGHRS and CDR2 YFSETQ. The CDR3 is made up of 12 amino acids. Trimming cost V 3 bases and J 5 bases; bases outside gene matches: 1. CDR3 loop: CASSWGQYGYTF. In nucleotides, the CDR3 is TGCGCCAGCAGCTGGGGACAGTATGGCTACACCTTC.

V and J are TRBV5-4 and TRBJ2-5; D is tentatively TRBD1 or TRBD2 (5 bases each). Germline values: CDR1 SGHNT, CDR2 YYREEE (reference sequence). V gave up 1 base and J gave up 5 bases, with 12 bases separating them. The CDR3 is 14 residues long. The DNA for the CDR3 is TGTGCCAGCAGCTTGTTTTACAGGAGGGAGACCCAGTACTTC. This translates into CASSLFYRRETQYF.

V gene TRBV18 combines with J gene TRBJ2-3; D is unclear. V lost 1 base to trimming and J lost 6 bases, with 11 bases between them. The CDR3 is 14 residues long. CDR1 is KGHSH and CDR2 is LQKENI in the germline V gene. CDR3 amino acids: CASSPQGPPDTQYF. CDR3 nucleotides: TGTGCCAGCTCACCACAAGGCCCCCCGGATACGCAGTATTTT.

The chain couples TRBV6-2 or TRBV6-3 to TRBJ2-1, with D possibly TRBD2 on 5 matching bases. The CDR3 extends over 14 amino acids. CDR1 is MNHEY, CDR2 SVGEGT, per germline. V was clipped by 4 bases and J by 5 bases, with 12 bases between them. CDR3 residues: CASSFQRRDNEQFF. The CDR3 DNA sequence: TGTGCCAGCAGTTTCCAGCGGAGAGACAATGAGCAGTTCTTC.

This rearrangement joins TRBV28 to TRBJ1-5; TRBD1 aligns across 7 bases. Germline trimming cut 6 bases from V and 4 bases from J; bases unmatched to any gene: 9. CDR3 length: 15 amino acids. CDR1 is MDHEN, CDR2 SYDVKM, per germline. Here the CDR3 DNA reads TGTGCCAGCAGACCGGGGGGACAGAGAAATCAGCCCCAGCATTTT. It yields the protein CASRPGGQRNQPQHF. Filled out from reference TRBV28 and TRBJ1-5, the complete variable domain reads DVKVTQSSRYLVKRTGEKVFLECVQDMDHENMFWYRQDPGLGLRLIYFSYDVKMKEKGDIPEGYSVSREKKERFSLILESASTNQTSMYLCASRPGGQRNQPQHFGDGTRLSIL.

V gene TRBV11-2 combines with J gene TRBJ2-7; the D gene is possibly TRBD2 (6 bases). The V and J ends lost 0 bases and 6 bases respectively, with 9 bases between them. CDR1 is SGHAT and CDR2 is FQNNGV in the germline V gene. There are 13 residues in the CDR3. The CDR3 DNA reads TGTGCCAGCAGCTTAGAGCCAGCGGGCGAGCAGTACTTC. It specifies CASSLEPAGEQYF. Drawing the rest from reference TRBV11-2 and TRBJ2-7, the complete variable domain is EAGVAQSPRYKIIEKRQSVAFWCNPISGHATLYWYQQILGQGPKLLIQFQNNGVVDDSQLPKDRFSAERLKGVDSTLKIQPAKLEDSAVYLCASSLEPAGEQYFGPGTRLTVT.

This chain uses TRBV7-2 with TRBJ1-2, with 7 bases fitting TRBD1. Germline-derived CDR1 and CDR2 are SGHTA and FQGNSA. CDR3 length: 15 residues. J lost 4 bases, V lost 1 base, and 6 bases had no gene match. Here the CDR3 reads CASSLGGTVGYGYTF. The DNA for the CDR3 is TGTGCCAGCAGCTTAGGGGGGACAGTCGGCTATGGCTACACCTTC.

This sequence joins TRBV19 and TRBJ2-3, with 15 bases matching TRBD2. This CDR3 has 15 residues. CDR1 is LNHDA and CDR2 is SQIVND in the germline V gene (reference sequence). The CDR3 DNA sequence: TGTGCGACCGCCGGACTAGCGGGGGGGGAAGATACGCAGTATTTT. This sequence encodes CATAGLAGGEDTQYF.

The chain employs TRBV4-3 and TRBJ1-4; D gene ambiguous. V was clipped by 5 bases and J by 8 bases, with 18 bases between them. The length of the CDR3 is 15 residues. Germline CDR1 reads LGHNA; CDR2 reads YSLEER. CDR3 sequence: CASSYSTENSEKLFF. The CDR3 DNA reads TGCGCCAGCAGCTACAGTACAGAAAATTCAGAAAAACTGTTTTTT.

The chain has TRBV7-9 and TRBJ2-2; no reliable D call. This CDR3 region has 14 residues. Trimming shortened V by 2 bases and J by 1 base, and 5 bases separated the two germline ends. Germline CDR1 is SEHNR and CDR2 is FQNEAQ (reference sequence). The CDR3 here is CASSLHMNTGELFF. CDR3 bases: TGTGCCAGCAGCTTACACATGAACACCGGGGAGCTGTTTTTT.

The CDR3 reads CASSLGTGDLYEQYF. DNA of the CDR3: TGTGCCAGCAGCTTAGGTACAGGGGATCTCTACGAGCAGTACTTC. The rearrangement links TRBV11-3 to TRBJ2-7; TRBD1 aligns across 7 bases. Germline V gene data show CDR1 as SGHNT and CDR2 as YENEEA. The CDR3 contains 15 residues. Trimming took 1 base from V and 3 from J; bases not matched to a gene: 6.

The gene calls are TRBV4-2 and TRBJ2-1; 7 nucleotides agree with TRBD1. This CDR3 contains 16 residues. Germline V gene data show CDR1 as LGHNA and CDR2 as YNFKEQ. Germline trimming cut 1 base from V and 4 bases from J; bases unmatched to any gene: 7. The CDR3, as DNA: TGTGCCAGCAGCCAAGGGACCGGGACAGATTACAATGAGCAGTTCTTC. Its translation: CASSQGTGTDYNEQFF.

The rearrangement joins TRBV28 to TRBJ2-6; 10 positions match TRBD1. The CDR3 is 20 amino acids. From germline, CDR1 is MDHEN and CDR2 SYDVKM. V lost 6 bases, J lost 1 base, and 15 bases stayed unmatched. The DNA for the CDR3 is TGTGCCAGCAGACGAAGCCTGGGACAGGGGACAAAATCTGGGGCCAACGTCCTGACTTTC. As protein: CASRRSLGQGTKSGANVLTF.

The chain carries TRBV28 and TRBJ1-3; the match to TRBD1 covers 11 bases. The V segment lost 6 bases and the J segment 4 bases; nucleotides outside the gene matches: 11. Germline CDR1 reads MDHEN; CDR2 reads SYDVKM. The CDR3 is made up of 17 amino acids. CDR3 sequence reads: CASSPLSGQGVGNTIYF. CDR3 DNA sequence: TGTGCCAGCAGCCCGCTCTCGGGACAGGGGGTAGGAAACACCATATATTTT.

This chain uses TRBV20-1 with TRBJ1-2; D may be TRBD1 (5 bases). Germline assignment: CDR1 DFQATT and CDR2 SNEGSKA (reference sequence). The CDR3 runs to 10 residues. The V end lost 8 bases, the J end lost 6 bases, and 10 bases lay between the germline ends. The CDR3 reads CSPGGDGYTF. The DNA for the CDR3 is TGCAGTCCTGGGGGGGATGGCTACACCTTC.

In its sample, this clone was seen once. The chain carries TRBV28 and TRBJ1-1; TRBD1 agrees at 7 bases. CDR1 and CDR2 from the germline V gene are MDHEN and SYDVKM. With V trimmed by 2 bases and J by 1 base, 1 base remained unmatched. The CDR3 is 14 amino acids. The CDR3 is CASSLQGGNTEAFF. CDR3 coding DNA: TGTGCCAGCAGTTTACAGGGGGGGAACACTGAAGCTTTCTTT.

In regard to this clone: One end of the junction varies from germline; a read error may be responsible. The chain is built from TRBV7-9 and TRBJ1-2; D gene unclear. Germline CDR1 reads SEHNR; CDR2 reads FQNEAQ (reference sequence). CDR3 length equals 12 residues. The CDR3 reads CANSLPFRGYTF. Here the CDR3 DNA reads TGTGCCAACAGCCTCCCCTTTCGGGGCTACACCTTC.